This T cell receptor (beta chain) stems from a study of T-cell memory formation after mild COVID-19. Broader study findings: Researchers could not confirm that second-wave clones peaking on day 37 targeted SARS-CoV-2. Prior to infection, memory already included some responding clones, suggesting cross-reactive memory joined. Those CD4+ clones that contracted were mainly in CM and EM (CD8+ ones in EMRA). CD4/CD8 balance held among clones contracting day 15 to 85, and later expanders leaned CD4+.

From the 5' RACE reads, TCRdb called clonotypes with MiXCR, one entry per CDR3 protein. This table has about 430,000 distinct CDR3 sequences, roughly a quarter appearing once. This clonotype came up a few times. Its antigen is unidentified. Germline CDR1 is SGHKS and CDR2 is YYEKEE (reference sequence). The trim removed 4 bases at V and 4 bases at J, leaving 13 bases unmatched. CDR3 length equals 16 residues. This TCR was sampled from an adult woman who had mild COVID-19 (a few samples of this study predate the infection). Cell type and time point are not known. Material for sequencing was PBMCs or a T cell subset sorted from them (not recorded which). The chain recombines TRBV5-5 with TRBJ1-2, with TRBD1 matching 7 bases. The CDR3 spells CASSPTDYDRVYGYTF. CDR3 DNA: TGTGCCAGCAGCCCGACGGATTATGACAGGGTCTATGGCTACACCTTC.